The source of this T cell receptor beta chain is a study of OX40 agonist ivuxolimab in advanced cancers. About the study: Clinicians treated patients with ivuxolimab, an agonistic anti-OX40 (CD134) antibody. Patients with prior anti-PD-1, anti-PD-L1 or anti-CTLA-4 therapy were eligible; about 41% had some.

Remarks on this clone: Its matching antigen is unknown.

Notes on the study in general: Averaging showed that CD8+ T cells had more expanded clones than CD4+ did.

Exclusion applied to patients with autoimmune disease history or systemic immunosuppression. The protocol was immunoSEQ multiplex PCR, while the TCRdb copy is restricted to in-frame clones and leaves out a portion. The sample contains about 48,000 clones, approximately 88% of which appear only once. Sequenced here: CD4+ or CD8+ T cells sorted from blood, sampled in a trial of the OX40 agonist ivuxolimab. The sequence was obtained from an adult with an advanced solid tumor such as melanoma, head and neck, liver or kidney cancer.

The CDR3 region has the DNA TGTGCCAGCAGCTCCTACATATCCGGGGCCACCTACGAGCAGTACTTC. Translation: CASSSYISGATYEQYF. This rearrangement joins TRBV11-2 to TRBJ2-7; D possibly uses TRBD1 or TRBD2 (5 bases each). V dropped 4 bases and J dropped 2 bases, with 18 bases sitting between them. This CDR3 region has 16 residues. The germline CDR1 and CDR2 sequences are SGHAT and FQNNGV.